This entry is about one TCR beta chain. Antigen unknown. The data belong to a study of regulatory T cells in long-lasting Graves disease. Findings and limits, study-wide: For persistent Graves' patients, TCR diversity was lower than for newly diagnosed ones. TRBV28, TRBJ1-2 and TRBJ2-5 emerged as the favored segments in persistent disease.

Combining iRepertoire HTBI primers with Arm-PCR of CDR3 regions, the authors built TCR beta libraries. MiXCR was run by TCRdb on the multiplex PCR reads, yielding one entry per CDR3 protein. The sample yields a few hundred thousand distinct CDR3 sequences, about 20% seen once. Specified time point: persistent/refractory GD, antithyroid drugs over 5 years with positive TRAb. From RNA extracted from PBMCs, the TCR library was made. Xi'an, China, was home to the endocrinology department that provided patients. Looked up from germline, CDR1 is SGHAT and CDR2 is FQNNGV. CDR3 length equals 12 residues. The V gene lost 1 base and the J gene lost 14 bases, with 12 bases spanning the gap.

Sequenced material: peripheral blood mononuclear cells (PBMCs), taken when the disease was refractory, from a patient treated with antithyroid drugs. This chain joins TRBV11-2 and TRBJ2-1; the D gene is possibly TRBD2 (6 bases). The TCR sequence derives from a female donor with Graves disease. The CDR3 DNA sequence: TGTGCCAGCAGCTTAGTTGGGGGGATAGAGTTCTTC. It specifies CASSLVGGIEFF.